Described below is a single TCR beta chain sequence and its context. Its antigen is currently unknown. These data originate in a study of beta chain features in type 1 diabetes. CDR1 and CDR2 from the germline V gene are MDHEN and SYDVKM. The CDR3 length is 15 residues. Deletions cut 7 bases from V and 3 bases from J, with 18 bases between. Study outcomes and limitations: A possible short-template PCR bias applies equally to patients and controls. Individuals with type 1 diabetes displayed fewer insertions and more deletions at VDJ junctions.

Expressed TCRB transcripts were sequenced, since all the RNA that had been isolated was reverse transcribed. TCRdb's copy holds only in-frame clones and misses some; the assay was immunoSEQ multiplex PCR. This sample has hundreds of thousands of clones, with about a sixth found just once. The sequence derives from a man younger than 35 in good health. V is TRBV28 and J is TRBJ1-2, with D possibly being TRBD1 (6 bases). What was sequenced was naive CD4+ T cells from blood. The CDR3 region is CASTPAGATYYGYTF. In nucleotides, the CDR3 is TGTGCCAGCACCCCTGCGGGGGCCACCTACTATGGCTACACCTTC.